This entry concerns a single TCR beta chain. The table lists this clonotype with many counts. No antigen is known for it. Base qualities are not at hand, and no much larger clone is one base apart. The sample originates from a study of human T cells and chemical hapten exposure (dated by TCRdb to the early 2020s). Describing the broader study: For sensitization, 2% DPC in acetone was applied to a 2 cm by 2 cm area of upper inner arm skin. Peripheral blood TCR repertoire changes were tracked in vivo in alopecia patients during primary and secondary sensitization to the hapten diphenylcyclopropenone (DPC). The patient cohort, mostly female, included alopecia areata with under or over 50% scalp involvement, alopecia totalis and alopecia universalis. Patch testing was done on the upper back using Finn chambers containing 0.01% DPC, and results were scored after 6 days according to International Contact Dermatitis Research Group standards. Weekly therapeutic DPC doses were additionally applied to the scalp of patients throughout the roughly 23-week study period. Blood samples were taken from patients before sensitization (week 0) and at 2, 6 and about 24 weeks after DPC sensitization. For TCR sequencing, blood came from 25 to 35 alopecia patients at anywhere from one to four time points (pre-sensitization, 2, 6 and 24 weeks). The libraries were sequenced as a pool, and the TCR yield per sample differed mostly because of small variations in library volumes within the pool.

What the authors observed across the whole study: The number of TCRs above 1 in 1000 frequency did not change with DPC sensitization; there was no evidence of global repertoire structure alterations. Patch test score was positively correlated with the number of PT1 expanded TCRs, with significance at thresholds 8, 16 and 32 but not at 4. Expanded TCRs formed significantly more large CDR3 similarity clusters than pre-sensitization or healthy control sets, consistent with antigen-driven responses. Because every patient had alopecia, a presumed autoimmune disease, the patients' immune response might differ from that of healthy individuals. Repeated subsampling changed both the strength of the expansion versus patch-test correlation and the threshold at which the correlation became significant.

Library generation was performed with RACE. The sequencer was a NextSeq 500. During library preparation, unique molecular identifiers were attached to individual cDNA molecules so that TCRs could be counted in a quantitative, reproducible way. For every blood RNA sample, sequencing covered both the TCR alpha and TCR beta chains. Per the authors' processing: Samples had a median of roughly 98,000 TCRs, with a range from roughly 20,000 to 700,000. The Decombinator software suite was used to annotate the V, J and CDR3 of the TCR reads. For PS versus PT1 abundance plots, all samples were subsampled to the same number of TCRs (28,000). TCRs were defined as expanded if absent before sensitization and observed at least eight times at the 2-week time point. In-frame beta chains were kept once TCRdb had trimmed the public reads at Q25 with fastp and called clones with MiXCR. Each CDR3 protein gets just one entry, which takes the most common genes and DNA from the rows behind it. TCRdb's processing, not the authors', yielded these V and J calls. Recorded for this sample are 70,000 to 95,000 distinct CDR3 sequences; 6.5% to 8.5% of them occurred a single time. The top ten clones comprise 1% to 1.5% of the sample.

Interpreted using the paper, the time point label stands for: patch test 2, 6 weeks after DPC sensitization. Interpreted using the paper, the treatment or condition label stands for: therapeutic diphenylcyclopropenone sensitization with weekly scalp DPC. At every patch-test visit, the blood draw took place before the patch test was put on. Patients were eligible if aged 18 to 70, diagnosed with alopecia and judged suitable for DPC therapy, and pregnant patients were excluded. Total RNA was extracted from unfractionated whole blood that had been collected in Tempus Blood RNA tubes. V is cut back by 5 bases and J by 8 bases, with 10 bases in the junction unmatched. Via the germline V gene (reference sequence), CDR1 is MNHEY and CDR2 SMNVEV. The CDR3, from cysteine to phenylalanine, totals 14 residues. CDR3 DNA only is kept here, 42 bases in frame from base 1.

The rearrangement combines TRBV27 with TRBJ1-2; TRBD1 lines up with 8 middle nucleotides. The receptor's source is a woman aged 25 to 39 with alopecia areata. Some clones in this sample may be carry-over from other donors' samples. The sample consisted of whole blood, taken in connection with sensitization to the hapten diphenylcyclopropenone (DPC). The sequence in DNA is TGTGCCAGCAGTACCCAGTGGACAGGGCCCGGCTACACCTTC. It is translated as CASSTQWTGPGYTF.